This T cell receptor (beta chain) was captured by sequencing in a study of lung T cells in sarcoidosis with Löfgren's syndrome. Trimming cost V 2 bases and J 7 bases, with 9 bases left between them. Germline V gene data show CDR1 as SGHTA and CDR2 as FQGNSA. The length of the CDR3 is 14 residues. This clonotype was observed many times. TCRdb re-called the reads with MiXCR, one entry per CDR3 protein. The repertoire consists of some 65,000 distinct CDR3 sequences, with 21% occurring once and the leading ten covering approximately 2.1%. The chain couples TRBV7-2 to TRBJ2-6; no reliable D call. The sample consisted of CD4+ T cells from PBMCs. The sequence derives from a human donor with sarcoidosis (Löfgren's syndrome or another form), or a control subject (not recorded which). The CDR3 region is CASSLSGFANVLTF. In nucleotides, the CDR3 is TGTGCCAGCAGCTTATCTGGGTTTGCCAACGTCCTGACTTTC. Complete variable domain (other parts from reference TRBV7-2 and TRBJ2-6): GAGVSQSPSNKVTEKGKDVELRCDPISGHTALYWYRQSLGQGLEFLIYFQGNSAPDKSGLPSDRFSAERTGGSVSTLTIQRTQQEDSAVYLCASSLSGFANVLTFGAGSRLTVL.